Each of the 18 T cell receptor beta chains below was sequenced from the same sample in a study of shared clonotypes between healthy human individuals (TCRdb year 2020). The library was generated by the immunoSEQ multiplex PCR assay. TCRdb obtained this table from immuneACCESS and retained in-frame rearrangements with V and J assigned. These tables miss some clones; where compared with another copy, unresolved V genes account for less than half of the shortfall, and the remainder is unexplained. Here the sample has a few million clones; 93% occur a single time. The ten largest clones capture less than 2% of the sample. CD8 naive samples consisted of CD45RO-negative cells that were positively selected for CCR7, yielding a CD45RA+CCR7+ population without TemRA cells. Input material: naive CD8+ T cells from PBMCs. The cell subset or site label of this sample denotes: CD45RA+CCR7+. These receptors all stem from a young man in good health. Some clones in this sample may be carry-over from other donors' samples.

The V gene is TRBV10-2, the J gene TRBJ2-3; 10 bases fit TRBD2. The J segment lost 2 bases and the V segment lost 10 bases, leaving 6 bases of the junction unmatched. Germline V lookup: CDR1 WSHSY, CDR2 SAAADI. CDR3 length: 14 amino acids. The CDR3 bases are TGCGCCACCAGACTAGCGGGCTCCACAGATACGCAGTATTTT. Translated, it gives CATRLAGSTDTQYF.

The chain has TRBV5-1 and TRBJ1-2; unclear D gene. Germline CDR1 is SGHRS and CDR2 is YFSETQ. The length of the CDR3 is 12 residues. Trimming removed 4 bases at V and 6 bases at J, with 10 bases between. The chain's CDR3 is CASSLGSDGYTF. Written as DNA, the CDR3 is TGCGCCAGCAGCCTCGGAAGTGATGGCTACACCTTC.

The chain has TRBV25-1 and TRBJ1-1; D perhaps matches TRBD1 (6 bases). CDR3 length equals 17 residues. Germline V gene data show CDR1 as MGHDK and CDR2 as SYGVNS. Trimming left V 1 base short and J 3 bases short, with 18 bases between. The CDR3 region has the DNA TGTGCCAGCAGTGAATCCCTCCGGGGGCAGCGGGACACTGAAGCTTTCTTT. Encoded protein: CASSESLRGQRDTEAFF.

V is TRBV6-5 and J is TRBJ2-1, with D maybe TRBD1 (6 bases). Germline V gene lookup returns CDR1 MNHEY and CDR2 SVGAGI. The ends were cut back, 6 bases at V and 7 bases at J, with 19 bases in the middle. The CDR3 totals 15 residues. CDR3 DNA: TGTGCCAGCAGCAAACAGGGTTCCAAGTGGAATGAGCAGTTCTTC. Translated, it gives CASSKQGSKWNEQFF.

As to this clone: The sample has other DNA sequences that encode this CDR3 too. This chain uses TRBV7-9 with TRBJ2-7, with D perhaps matching TRBD2 (5 bases). Germline values: CDR1 SEHNR, CDR2 FQNEAQ (reference sequence). Deletions cut 4 bases from V and 4 bases from J, with 8 bases between. This CDR3 has 12 amino acids. CDR3 residues: CASSSGVYEQYF. In nucleotides, the CDR3 is TGTGCCAGCAGCTCCGGGGTATACGAGCAGTACTTC.

The CDR3 loop reads CTSSRGQGGDTEAFF. The DNA for the CDR3 is TGCACCAGCAGCCGTGGACAGGGGGGAGACACTGAAGCTTTCTTT. The gene calls are TRBV1 and TRBJ1-1; no DNA check was done on the table's D call, TRBD1. TRBV1 counts as a pseudogene. The CDR3 consists of 15 residues.

A note on this clone: This CDR3 is also generated by other DNA sequences in the sample. This chain connects TRBV29-1 to TRBJ2-1; no firm D call. From germline, CDR1 is SQVTM and CDR2 ANQGSEA. This CDR3 has 11 residues. The V end was cut by 6 bases, the J end by 3 bases, with 6 bases between. The CDR3 spells CSVPFYNEQFF. The CDR3 nucleotides are TGCAGCGTCCCCTTCTACAATGAGCAGTTCTTC.

The rearrangement links TRBV7-9 to TRBJ1-2; a possible D gene is TRBD1 (6 bases). Per germline, CDR1 SEHNR and CDR2 FQNEAQ (reference sequence). The CDR3 has 16 amino acids. V was clipped by 1 base and J by 1 base, with 13 bases between them. The CDR3 DNA is TGTGCCAGCAGCTTAGGGGGGACACCGATTAACTATGGCTACACCTTC. It is translated as CASSLGGTPINYGYTF.

V usage is TRBV6-6 and J usage is TRBJ2-1, with D tentatively TRBD2 (5 bases). CDR3 size: 12 residues. Trimming took 8 bases from V and 7 from J, leaving 12 bases between them. CDR1 MNHNY and CDR2 SVGAGI come from the germline V gene (reference sequence). The CDR3 bases are TGTGCCAGCCAGTCGGGGAGTAATGAGCAGTTCTTC. This gives the protein CASQSGSNEQFF.

V usage is TRBV19 and J usage is TRBJ1-1; D is unresolved. The CDR3 is 12 residues long. V was cut by 3 bases and J by 6 bases, with 8 bases left in between. CDR1 and CDR2 (germline): LNHDA, SQIVND (reference sequence). The CDR3 reads CASSIWRSEAFF. In DNA form, the CDR3 reads TGTGCCAGTAGTATTTGGCGATCTGAAGCTTTCTTT.

The rearrangement links TRBV14 to TRBJ1-2; D remains ambiguous. Germline loops: CDR1 SGHDN, CDR2 FVKESK. The CDR3 loop spans 15 amino acids. The V and J ends lost 0 bases and 3 bases respectively, with 11 bases between them. CDR3 sequence (DNA): TGTGCCAGCAGCCAAGATGAGGCGGGTCACTATGGCTACACCTTC. This gives the protein CASSQDEAGHYGYTF.

This clone was seen more than once but under ten times. Other DNA sequences of this sample code for an identical CDR3. V gene TRBV27 combines with J gene TRBJ1-1; no clear D. The CDR3 extends over 12 amino acids. CDR1 and CDR2 from the germline V gene are MNHEY and SMNVEV (reference sequence). With 4 bases removed from V and 4 bases from J, the gap between germline ends came to 7 bases. CDR3 sequence (DNA): TGTGCCAGCAGTTCTGGTGGCACTGAAGCTTTCTTT. This gives the protein CASSSGGTEAFF.

This chain uses TRBV5-6 with TRBJ2-7, with a possible D match to TRBD2 (6 bases). With 4 bases removed from V and 2 bases from J, the gap between germline ends came to 13 bases. The CDR3 covers 14 residues. Looked up from germline, CDR1 is SGHDT and CDR2 is YYEEEE. The DNA of the CDR3 is TGTGCCAGCAGCCCCGGGGGAGAAGCCTACGAGCAGTACTTC. It is translated as CASSPGGEAYEQYF. Full variable domain (remainder filled in from reference TRBV5-6 and TRBJ2-7): DAGVTQSPTHLIKTRGQQVTLRCSPKSGHDTVSWYQQALGQGPQFIFQYYEEEERQRGNFPDRFSGHQFPNYSSELNVNALLLGDSALYLCASSPGGEAYEQYFGPGTRLTVT.

The chain uses TRBV27 and TRBJ1-5, with D tentatively TRBD1 (5 bases). V lost 0 bases and J lost 6, with 18 bases in between. The CDR3 length is 17 residues. CDR1 and CDR2 (germline): MNHEY, SMNVEV (reference sequence). CDR3 loop: CASSLSGWGDRRQPQHF. The CDR3 DNA follows: TGTGCCAGCAGTTTATCAGGTTGGGGGGACCGCCGTCAGCCCCAGCATTTT.

This clone occurred once. The V call is TRBV27, the J call TRBJ2-1; D possibly corresponds to TRBD2 (6 bases). The ends were cut back, 3 bases at V and 5 bases at J, with 11 bases in the middle. The CDR3 length is 14 residues. Germline CDR1 is MNHEY and CDR2 is SMNVEV (reference sequence). DNA for the CDR3: TGTGCCAGCAGTTTGGCGGGAACCCACAATGAGCAGTTCTTC. This sequence encodes CASSLAGTHNEQFF.

This clone was picked up one time. This chain uses TRBV5-1 with TRBJ2-1, with 10 bases matching TRBD2. Germline V gives CDR1 SGHRS, CDR2 YFSETQ. This CDR3 spans 15 amino acids. Germline trimming cut 0 bases from V and 7 bases from J; bases unmatched to any gene: 4. CDR3 sequence: CASSLAISGRNEQFF. The CDR3 coding sequence is TGCGCCAGCAGCTTGGCCATTAGCGGGAGGAATGAGCAGTTCTTC. The full variable domain, its missing parts supplied by reference TRBV5-1 and TRBJ2-1, is KAGVTQTPRYLIKTRGQQVTLSCSPISGHRSVSWYQQTPGQGLQFLFEYFSETQRNKGNFPGRFSGRQFSNSRSEMNVSTLELGDSALYLCASSLAISGRNEQFFGPGTRLTVL.

The rearrangement links TRBV9 to TRBJ2-7; 7 bases map to TRBD2. The germline V gene encodes CDR1 SGDLS and CDR2 YYNGEE. The CDR3 totals 13 residues. V lost 4 bases to trimming and J lost 3 bases; unmatched junction nucleotides: 4. The CDR3 nucleotides are TGTGCCAGCAGCCCTGGGACTAACTACGAGCAGTACTTC. Translation: CASSPGTNYEQYF. Complete variable domain (other parts from reference TRBV9 and TRBJ2-7): DSGVTQTPKHLITATGQRVTLRCSPRSGDLSVYWYQQSLDQGLQFLIQYYNGEERAKGNILERFSAQQFPDLHSELNLSSLELGDSALYFCASSPGTNYEQYFGPGTRLTVT.

The rearrangement uses TRBV5-4 and TRBJ2-1, with TRBD2 matching 11 bases. V lost 4 bases and J lost 3; bases outside the gene matches: 6. Germline CDR1 and CDR2: SGHNT and YYREEE (reference sequence). This CDR3 comprises 16 residues. This chain's CDR3 is CASSREGLADYNEQFF. CDR3 coding DNA: TGTGCCAGCAGCCGAGAGGGACTAGCGGACTACAATGAGCAGTTCTTC. Drawing the rest from reference TRBV5-4 and TRBJ2-1, the complete variable domain is ETGVTQSPTHLIKTRGQQVTLRCSSQSGHNTVSWYQQALGQGPQFIFQYYREEENGRGNFPPRFSGLQFPNYSSELNVNALELDDSALYLCASSREGLADYNEQFFGPGTRLTVL.